This T cell receptor (beta chain) was captured by sequencing in a study of CD8 T cells in ankylosing spondylitis. TCRdb independently ran MiXCR on the 5' RACE reads; one entry per CDR3 protein. Of just over 350,000 distinct CDR3 sequences listed, 20% are singletons. This clonotype has a count of ten or more. The sample taken for sequencing was blood, either unsorted or a sorted T cell fraction (not recorded which). This clonotype was sampled from a male donor with ankylosing spondylitis or in good health (not recorded which).

CDR3 bases: TGTGCCAGCAGTTTGGACAGGGGGAGAGAGACCCAGTACTTC. Translating it yields CASSLDRGRETQYF. This rearrangement joins TRBV6-5 to TRBJ2-5; 10 bases fit TRBD1. CDR1 MNHEY and CDR2 SVGAGI come from the germline V gene. The junction had 3 bases not matched to a gene; V was cut back by 4 bases and J by 4 bases. The CDR3 has 14 amino acids.